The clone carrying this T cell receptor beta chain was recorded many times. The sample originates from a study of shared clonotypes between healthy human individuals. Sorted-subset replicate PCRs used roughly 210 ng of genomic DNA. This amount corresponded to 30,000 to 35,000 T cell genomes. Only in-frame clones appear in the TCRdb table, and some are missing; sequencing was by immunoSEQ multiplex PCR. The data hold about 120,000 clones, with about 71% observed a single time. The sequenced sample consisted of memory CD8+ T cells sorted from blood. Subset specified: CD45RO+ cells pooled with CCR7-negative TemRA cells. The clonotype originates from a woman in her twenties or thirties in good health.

Written as DNA, the CDR3 is TGTGCCAGCAGCGCAGGGGGCCTCCCCACTGAAGCTTTCTTT. This gives the protein CASSAGGLPTEAFF. The chain links TRBV9 to TRBJ1-1, with 8 nucleotides matching TRBD1. There are 14 residues in the CDR3. Germline lookup yields CDR1 SGDLS and CDR2 YYNGEE. J lost 4 bases, V lost 3 bases, and 5 bases had no gene match.